The TCR beta chain described here comes from a study of Ad26.COV2.S vaccination and SARS-CoV-2 variants. Looking at the study overall: Within the COV1001 Ad26.COV2.S trial arm, the donor was enrolled. Overall study results and limits: From the TCR breadth and depth analyses, total T cell responses may have been underestimated.

Generated by immunoSEQ multiplex PCR, the TCRdb table keeps only in-frame clones and is missing some. Found here are 410,000 or so clones, 92% of them singletons; the top ten hold over 1.5%. Note on this clone: Its cognate antigen is unknown.

The treatment is: roughly 20 received Ad26.COV2.S at low or high dose, single or two shots; roughly 5 received placebo; per-sample allocation not given. Samples were taken on day 63 after the first vaccine or placebo injection. Recruitment in Boston yielded a donor of adult age, 18-55 years. Ad26 vector vaccine expressed Wuhan-strain SARS-CoV-2 spike. The CDR3 is 16 amino acids. Germline-derived CDR1 and CDR2 are SGHTA and FQGNSA. V gave up 3 bases and J gave up 5 bases; unmatched junction bases: 8. This TCR was recovered from a person between 18 and 65 years old who received the Ad26.COV2.S COVID-19 vaccine or a placebo. The specimen was peripheral blood, collected in a trial of Ad26.COV2.S vaccine versus placebo. The chain links TRBV7-2 to TRBJ2-5, with 11 bases that match TRBD2. Here the CDR3 reads CASSLTLAGGWETQYF. CDR3 nucleotide sequence: TGTGCCAGCAGCTTGACTTTAGCGGGGGGGTGGGAGACCCAGTACTTC.